This T cell receptor (beta chain) was obtained from a study of cytomegalovirus exposure and HLA in healthy donors. Findings of the study overall: According to a subsequent analysis, TCR clusters from the first cohort were inclined to appear together in the 130 or so validation repertoires.

The CDR3 is made up of 13 amino acids. Germline loops: CDR1 SGHNT, CDR2 YYREEE (reference sequence). V lost 3 bases and J lost 9, with 16 bases in between. Produced via immunoSEQ multiplex PCR; TCRdb's table is partial and in-frame only. The sample lists about 98,000 clones, 87% occurring once. About this clone: What it binds is not known.

The TCR originated in a man in his late teens or twenties in good health and CMV-seropositive. The chain is built from TRBV5-4 and TRBJ2-7; no clear D. The sequenced material came from PBMCs. CDR3: CASSSRLEKMQYF. The DNA for the CDR3 is TGTGCCAGCAGCTCCCGACTCGAAAAGATGCAGTACTTC.